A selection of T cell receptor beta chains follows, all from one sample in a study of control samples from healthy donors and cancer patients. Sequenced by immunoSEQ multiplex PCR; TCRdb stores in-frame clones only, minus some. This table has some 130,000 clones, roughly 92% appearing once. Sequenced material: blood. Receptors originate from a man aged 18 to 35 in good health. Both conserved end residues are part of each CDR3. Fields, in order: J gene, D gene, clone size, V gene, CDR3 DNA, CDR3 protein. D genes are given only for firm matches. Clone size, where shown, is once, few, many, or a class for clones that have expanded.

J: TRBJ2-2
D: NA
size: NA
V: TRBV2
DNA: TGTGCCAGCAGTGTTTTCGCAGGGGTCGCCGGGGAGCTGTTTTTT
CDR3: CASSVFAGVAGELFF

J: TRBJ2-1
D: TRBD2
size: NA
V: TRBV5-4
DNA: TGTGCCACCAGACTAGCGGGGGAAGACAATGAGCAGTTCTTC
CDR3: CATRLAGEDNEQFF

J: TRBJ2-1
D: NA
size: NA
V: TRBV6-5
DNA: TGTGCCAGCAGTTACGGCACAGCCAGCAATGAGCAGTTCTTC
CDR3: CASSYGTASNEQFF

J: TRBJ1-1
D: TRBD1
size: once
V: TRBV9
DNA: TGTGCCAGCAGCGTAGGACAGGGGGGCGATGAAGCTTTCTTT
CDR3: CASSVGQGGDEAFF

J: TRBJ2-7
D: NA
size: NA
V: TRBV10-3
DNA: TGTGCCATCAGTGAAGGGACCTACGAGCAGTACTTC
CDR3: CAISEGTYEQYF

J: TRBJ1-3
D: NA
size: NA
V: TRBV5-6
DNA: TGTGCCAGCGGATCCTCGGGGGGAAACACCATATATTTT
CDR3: CASGSSGGNTIYF

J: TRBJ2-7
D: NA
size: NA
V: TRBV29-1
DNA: TGCAGCGCCCACGGGGCTAGCTCCTACGAGCAGTACTTC
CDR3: CSAHGASSYEQYF

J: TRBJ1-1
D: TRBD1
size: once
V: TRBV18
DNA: TGTGCCAGCTCACCGGGGACAGAGAACACTGAAGCTTTCTTT
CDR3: CASSPGTENTEAFF

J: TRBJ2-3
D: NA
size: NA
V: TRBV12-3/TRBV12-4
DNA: TGTGCCAGCAGTTTTAGTGATACGCAGTATTTT
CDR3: CASSFSDTQYF

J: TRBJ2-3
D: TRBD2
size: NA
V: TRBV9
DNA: TGTGCCAGCAGCGGACTAGCAGGAACAGATACGCAGTATTTT
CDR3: CASSGLAGTDTQYF

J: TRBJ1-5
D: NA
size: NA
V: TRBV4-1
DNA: TGCGCCAGCAGCCAAGCCAGGGCGATCAATCAGCCCCAGCATTTT
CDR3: CASSQARAINQPQHF

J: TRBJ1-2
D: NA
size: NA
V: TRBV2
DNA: TGTGCCAGCAAAAGGGATTATGGCTACACCTTC
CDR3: CASKRDYGYTF

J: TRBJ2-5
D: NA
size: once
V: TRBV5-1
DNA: TGCGCCAGCAGCTTGGGGAGGGGTCGAGAGACCCAGTACTTC
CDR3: CASSLGRGRETQYF

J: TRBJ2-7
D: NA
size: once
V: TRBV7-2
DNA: TGTGCCAGCAGCCCCAGCTCCTACGAGCAGTACTTC
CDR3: CASSPSSYEQYF

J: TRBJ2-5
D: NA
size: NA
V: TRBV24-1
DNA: TGTGCCACCAGTGAACGCGGGACAGCCCAAGAGACCCAGTACTTC
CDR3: CATSERGTAQETQYF

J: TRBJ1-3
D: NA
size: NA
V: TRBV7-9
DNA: TGTGCCAGCGGGGCAGAGGTAGACACCATATATTTT
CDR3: CASGAEVDTIYF

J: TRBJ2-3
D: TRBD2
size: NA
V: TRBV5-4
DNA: TGTGCCAGCAGCTTACCTAGCGGGGGGGAGGCAGATACGCAGTATTTT
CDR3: CASSLPSGGEADTQYF

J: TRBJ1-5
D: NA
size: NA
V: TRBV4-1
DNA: TGCGCCAGCAGCCAAGAATGGGCGGGGCCGCTTAATCAGCCCCAGCATTTT
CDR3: CASSQEWAGPLNQPQHF

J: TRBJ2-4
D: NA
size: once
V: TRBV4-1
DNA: TGCGCCAGCAGCCAATATAACACCCAAAACATTCAGTACTTC
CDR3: CASSQYNTQNIQYF

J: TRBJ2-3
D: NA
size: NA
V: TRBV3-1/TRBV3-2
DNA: TGTGCCAGCAGCCAAGATCAGGGGCTAGGGGGACTTACAGATACGCAGTATTTT
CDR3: CASSQDQGLGGLTDTQYF

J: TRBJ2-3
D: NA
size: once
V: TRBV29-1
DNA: TGCAGCGCGGAAGGGCTCCGTGGGGATACGCAGTATTTT
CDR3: CSAEGLRGDTQYF

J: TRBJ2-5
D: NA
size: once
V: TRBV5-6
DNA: TGTGCCAGCAGCTTGGGGCCTGTAACCCAGTACTTC
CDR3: CASSLGPVTQYF

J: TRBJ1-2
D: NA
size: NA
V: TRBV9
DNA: TGTGCCAGCAGCCCGTCGAATAGTGAGACCTATGGCTACACCTTC
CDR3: CASSPSNSETYGYTF

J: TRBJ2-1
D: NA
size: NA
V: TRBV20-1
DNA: TGCAGTGCTACAGCCTACAATGAGCAGTTCTTC
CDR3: CSATAYNEQFF

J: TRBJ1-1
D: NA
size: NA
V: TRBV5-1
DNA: TGCGCCAGCAGCTTAAGGGATCCTAACACTGAAGCTTTCTTT
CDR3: CASSLRDPNTEAFF

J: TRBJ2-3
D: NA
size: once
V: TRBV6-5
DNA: TGTGCCAGCAGTTACCGTTTCCCGCCAAATACGCAGTATTTT
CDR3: CASSYRFPPNTQYF

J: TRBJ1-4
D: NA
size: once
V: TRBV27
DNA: TGTGCCAGCAGTTTATCGGGGGGGGATAGAGAAAAACTGTTTTTT
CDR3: CASSLSGGDREKLFF

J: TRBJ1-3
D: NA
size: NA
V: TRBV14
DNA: TGTGCCAGCAGCCAAGATTCAGCAGCAAACACCATATATTTT
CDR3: CASSQDSAANTIYF

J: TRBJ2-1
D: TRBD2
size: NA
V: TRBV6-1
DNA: TGTGCCAGCAGAGAAATACTAGCGGGGGGGCCCAATGAGCAGTTCTTC
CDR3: CASREILAGGPNEQFF

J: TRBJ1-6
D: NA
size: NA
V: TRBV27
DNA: TGTGCCAGCAGTTTAGGAACCGGGACACCCTATAATTCACCCCTCCACTTT
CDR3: CASSLGTGTPYNSPLHF

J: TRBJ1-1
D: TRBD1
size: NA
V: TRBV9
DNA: TGTGCCAGCAGCGAGACAGGGATGAACACTGAAGCTTTCTTT
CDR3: CASSETGMNTEAFF

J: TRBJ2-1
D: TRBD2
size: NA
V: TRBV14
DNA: TGTGCCAGCATCCCTAGCGGGGGGGCCGTTAATGAGCAGTTCTTC
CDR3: CASIPSGGAVNEQFF

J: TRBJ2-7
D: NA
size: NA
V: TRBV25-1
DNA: TGTGCCAGCAGTGTCGCCCATTTCTACGAGCAGTACTTC
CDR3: CASSVAHFYEQYF

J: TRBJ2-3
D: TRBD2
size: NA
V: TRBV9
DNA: TGTGCCAGCAGCGTAGCGGGAGGAGGAGCGGGGTACACAGATACGCAGTATTTT
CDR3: CASSVAGGGAGYTDTQYF

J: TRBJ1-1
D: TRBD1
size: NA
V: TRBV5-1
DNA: TGCGCCAGCAGCTTGGACAGGGGGAACACTGAAGCTTTCTTT
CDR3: CASSLDRGNTEAFF

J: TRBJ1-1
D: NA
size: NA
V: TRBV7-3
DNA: TGTGCCAGCAGCTTAGAACAGGGTGGTGAAGCTTTCTTT
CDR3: CASSLEQGGEAFF

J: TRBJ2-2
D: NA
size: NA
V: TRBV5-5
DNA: TGTGCCAGCAGCTCCGGACAGACCCTTTTATTCACCGGGGAGCTGTTTTTT
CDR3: CASSSGQTLLFTGELFF

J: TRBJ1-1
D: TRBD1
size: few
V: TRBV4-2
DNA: TGTGCCAGCAGCCTTCCCGGACAGGGGGCATCGGCTTTCTTT
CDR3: CASSLPGQGASAFF

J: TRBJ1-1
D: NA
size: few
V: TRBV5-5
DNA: TGTGCCAGCAGCTTGGACGGGGACAACACTGAAGCTTTCTTT
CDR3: CASSLDGDNTEAFF

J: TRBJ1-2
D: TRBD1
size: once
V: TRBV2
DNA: TGTGCCAGCAGTCTATCCGGGACAGGAGATGGCTACACCTTC
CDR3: CASSLSGTGDGYTF